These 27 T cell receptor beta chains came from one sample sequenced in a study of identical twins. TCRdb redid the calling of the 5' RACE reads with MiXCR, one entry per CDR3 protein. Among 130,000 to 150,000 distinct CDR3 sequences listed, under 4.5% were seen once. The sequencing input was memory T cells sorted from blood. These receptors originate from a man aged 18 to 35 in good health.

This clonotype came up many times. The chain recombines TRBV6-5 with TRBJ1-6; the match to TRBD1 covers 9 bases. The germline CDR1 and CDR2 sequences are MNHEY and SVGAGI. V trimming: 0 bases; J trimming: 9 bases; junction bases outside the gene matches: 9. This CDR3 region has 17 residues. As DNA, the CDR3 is TGTGCCAGCAGTTACTCGGGGACAGGGTCGGAGAGTTCACCCCTCCACTTT. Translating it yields CASSYSGTGSESSPLHF.

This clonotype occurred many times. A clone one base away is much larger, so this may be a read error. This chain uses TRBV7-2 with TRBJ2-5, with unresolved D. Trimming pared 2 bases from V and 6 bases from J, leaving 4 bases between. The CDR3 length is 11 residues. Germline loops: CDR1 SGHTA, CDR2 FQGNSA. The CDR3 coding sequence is TGTGCCAGCAGCTTAAGGCAGACCCAGTACTTC. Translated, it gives CASSLRQTQYF.

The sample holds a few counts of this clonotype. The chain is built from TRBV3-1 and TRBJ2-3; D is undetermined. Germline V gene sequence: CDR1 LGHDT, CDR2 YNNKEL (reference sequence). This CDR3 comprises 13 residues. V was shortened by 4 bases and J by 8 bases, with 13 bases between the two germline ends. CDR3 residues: CASSLPVASTQYF. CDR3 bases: TGTGCCAGCAGCCTCCCAGTCGCATCTACGCAGTATTTT.

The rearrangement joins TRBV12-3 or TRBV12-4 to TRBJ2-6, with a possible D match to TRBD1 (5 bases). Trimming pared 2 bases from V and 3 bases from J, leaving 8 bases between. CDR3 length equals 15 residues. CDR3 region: CASSLQGGGANVLTF. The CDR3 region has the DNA TGTGCCAGCAGTTTACAGGGTGGTGGGGCCAACGTCCTGACTTTC.

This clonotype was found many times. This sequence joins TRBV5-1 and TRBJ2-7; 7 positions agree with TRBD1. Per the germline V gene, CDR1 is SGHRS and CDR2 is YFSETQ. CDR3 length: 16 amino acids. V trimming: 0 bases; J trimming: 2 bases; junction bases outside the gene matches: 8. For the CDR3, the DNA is TGCGCCAGCAGCTTGGGCGTCGTGGACAGGACCTACGAGCAGTACTTC. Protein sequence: CASSLGVVDRTYEQYF.

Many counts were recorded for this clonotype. The CDR3 DNA is TGTGCCAGCAGCCAAGCCTTCGACATTACTGGAAACACCATATATTTT. Residues: CASSQAFDITGNTIYF. This sequence joins TRBV3-1 and TRBJ1-3, with unresolved D. Germline assignment: CDR1 LGHDT and CDR2 YNNKEL (reference sequence). This CDR3 has 16 residues. Trimming shortened V by 1 base and J by 2 bases, and 12 bases separated the two germline ends.

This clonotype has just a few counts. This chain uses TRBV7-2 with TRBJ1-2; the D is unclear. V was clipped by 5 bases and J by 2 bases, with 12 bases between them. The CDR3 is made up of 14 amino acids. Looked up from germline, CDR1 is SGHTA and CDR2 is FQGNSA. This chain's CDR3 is CASSPVQPNYGYTF. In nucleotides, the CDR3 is TGTGCCAGCAGCCCTGTGCAGCCGAACTATGGCTACACCTTC.

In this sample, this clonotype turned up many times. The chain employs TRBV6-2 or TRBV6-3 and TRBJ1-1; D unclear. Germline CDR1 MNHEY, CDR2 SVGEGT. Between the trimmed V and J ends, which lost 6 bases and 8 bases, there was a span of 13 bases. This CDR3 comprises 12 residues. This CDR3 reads CASRRRGAEAFF. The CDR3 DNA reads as TGTGCCAGCAGGCGGCGGGGTGCCGAAGCTTTCTTT.

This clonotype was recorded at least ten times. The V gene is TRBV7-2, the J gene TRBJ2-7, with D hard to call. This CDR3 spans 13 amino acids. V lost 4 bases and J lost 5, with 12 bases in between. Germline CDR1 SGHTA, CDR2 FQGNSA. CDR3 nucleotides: TGTGCCAGCAGCTATCCGGGCCGGGACGAGCAGTACTTC. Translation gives CASSYPGRDEQYF. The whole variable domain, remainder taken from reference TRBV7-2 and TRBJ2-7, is GAGVSQSPSNKVTEKGKDVELRCDPISGHTALYWYRQSLGQGLEFLIYFQGNSAPDKSGLPSDRFSAERTGGSVSTLTIQRTQQEDSAVYLCASSYPGRDEQYFGPGTRLTVT.

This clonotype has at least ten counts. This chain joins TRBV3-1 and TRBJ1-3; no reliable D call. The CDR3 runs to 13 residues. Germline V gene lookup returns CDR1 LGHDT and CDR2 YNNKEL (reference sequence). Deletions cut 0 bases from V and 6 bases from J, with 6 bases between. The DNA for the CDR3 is TGTGCCAGCAGCCAAGACGAGAAAAACACCATATATTTT. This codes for CASSQDEKNTIYF.

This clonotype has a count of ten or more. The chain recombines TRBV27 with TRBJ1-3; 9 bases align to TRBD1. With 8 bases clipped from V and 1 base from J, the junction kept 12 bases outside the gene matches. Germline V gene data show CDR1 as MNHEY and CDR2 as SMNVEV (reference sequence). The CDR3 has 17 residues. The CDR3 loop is CASRPGQGTLSGNTIYF. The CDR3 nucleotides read TGTGCCAGCCGCCCGGGACAGGGAACTCTATCTGGAAACACCATATATTTT.

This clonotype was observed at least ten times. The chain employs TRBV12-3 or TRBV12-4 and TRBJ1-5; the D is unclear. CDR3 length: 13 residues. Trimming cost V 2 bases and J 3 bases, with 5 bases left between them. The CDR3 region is CASSLWANQPQHF. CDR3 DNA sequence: TGTGCCAGCAGTTTATGGGCCAATCAGCCCCAGCATTTT.

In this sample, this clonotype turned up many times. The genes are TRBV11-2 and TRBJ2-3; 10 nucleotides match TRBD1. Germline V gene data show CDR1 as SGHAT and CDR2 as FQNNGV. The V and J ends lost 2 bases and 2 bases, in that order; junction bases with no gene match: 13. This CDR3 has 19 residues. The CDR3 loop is CASSLNRPGQGRITDTQYF. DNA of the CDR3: TGTGCCAGCAGCTTAAACCGACCGGGACAGGGGAGAATCACAGATACGCAGTATTTT.

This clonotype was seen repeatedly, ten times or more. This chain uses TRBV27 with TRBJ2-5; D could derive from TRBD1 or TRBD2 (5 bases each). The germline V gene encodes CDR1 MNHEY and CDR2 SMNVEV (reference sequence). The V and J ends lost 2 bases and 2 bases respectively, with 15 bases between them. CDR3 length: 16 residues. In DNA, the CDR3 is TGTGCCAGCAGTTTAACCGGGGCCCTTAAACAAGAGACCCAGTACTTC. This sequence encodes CASSLTGALKQETQYF.

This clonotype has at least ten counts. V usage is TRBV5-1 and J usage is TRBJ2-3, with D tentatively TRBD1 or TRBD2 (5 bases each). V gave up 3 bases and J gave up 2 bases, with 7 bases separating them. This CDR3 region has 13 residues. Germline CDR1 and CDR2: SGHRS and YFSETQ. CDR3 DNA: TGCGCCAGCAGCTCGGGACCCACAGATACGCAGTATTTT. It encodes CASSSGPTDTQYF.

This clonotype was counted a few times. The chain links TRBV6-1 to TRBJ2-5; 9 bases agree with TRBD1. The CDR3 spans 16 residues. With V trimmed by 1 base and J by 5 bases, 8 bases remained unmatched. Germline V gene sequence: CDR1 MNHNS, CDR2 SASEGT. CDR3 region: CASSEVPGQGSETQYF. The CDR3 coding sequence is TGTGCCAGCAGTGAAGTTCCGGGACAGGGTAGTGAGACCCAGTACTTC.

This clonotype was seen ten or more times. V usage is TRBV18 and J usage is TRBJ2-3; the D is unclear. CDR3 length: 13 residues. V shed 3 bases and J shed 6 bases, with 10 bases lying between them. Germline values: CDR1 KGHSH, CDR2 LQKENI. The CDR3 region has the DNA TGTGCCAGCTCACCCCCCCCCGGGGATACGCAGTATTTT. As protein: CASSPPPGDTQYF. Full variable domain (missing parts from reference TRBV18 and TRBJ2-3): NAGVMQNPRHLVRRRGQEARLRCSPMKGHSHVYWYRQLPEEGLKFMVYLQKENIIDESGMPKERFSAEFPKEGPSILRIQQVVRGDSAAYFCASSPPPGDTQYFGPGTRLTVL.

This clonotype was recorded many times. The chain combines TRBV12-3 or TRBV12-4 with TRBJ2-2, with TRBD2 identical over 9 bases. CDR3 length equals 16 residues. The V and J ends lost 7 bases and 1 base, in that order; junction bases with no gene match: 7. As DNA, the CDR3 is TGTGCCAGCATAACCAGACTAGCGGTGAACACCGGGGAGCTGTTTTTT. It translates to CASITRLAVNTGELFF.

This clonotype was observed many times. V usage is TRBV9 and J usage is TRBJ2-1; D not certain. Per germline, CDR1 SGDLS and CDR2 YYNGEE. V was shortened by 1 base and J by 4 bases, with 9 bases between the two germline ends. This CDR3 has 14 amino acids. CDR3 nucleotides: TGTGCCAGCAGCGTAAGGGATCGGTACAATGAGCAGTTCTTC. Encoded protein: CASSVRDRYNEQFF.

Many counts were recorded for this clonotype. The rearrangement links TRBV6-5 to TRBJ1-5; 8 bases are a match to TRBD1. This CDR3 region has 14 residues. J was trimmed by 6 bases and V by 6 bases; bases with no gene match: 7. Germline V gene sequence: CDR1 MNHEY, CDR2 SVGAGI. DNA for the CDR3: TGTGCCAGCAGAGTGACAGGGGAGGGTCAGCCCCAGCATTTT. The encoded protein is CASRVTGEGQPQHF.

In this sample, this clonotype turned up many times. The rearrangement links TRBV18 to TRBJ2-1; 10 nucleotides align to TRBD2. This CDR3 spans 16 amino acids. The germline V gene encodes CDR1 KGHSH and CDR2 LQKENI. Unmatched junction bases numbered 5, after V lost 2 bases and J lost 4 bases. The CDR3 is CASSPNSAGGYNEQFF. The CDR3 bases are TGTGCCAGCTCACCAAATTCAGCGGGAGGGTACAATGAGCAGTTCTTC. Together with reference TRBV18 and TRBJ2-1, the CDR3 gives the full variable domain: NAGVMQNPRHLVRRRGQEARLRCSPMKGHSHVYWYRQLPEEGLKFMVYLQKENIIDESGMPKERFSAEFPKEGPSILRIQQVVRGDSAAYFCASSPNSAGGYNEQFFGPGTRLTVL.

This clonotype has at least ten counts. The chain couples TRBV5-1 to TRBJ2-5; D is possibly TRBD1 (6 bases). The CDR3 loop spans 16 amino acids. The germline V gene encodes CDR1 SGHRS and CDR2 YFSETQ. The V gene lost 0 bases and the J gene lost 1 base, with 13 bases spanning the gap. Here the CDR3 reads CASSLEPQGFQETQYF. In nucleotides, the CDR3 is TGCGCCAGCAGCTTGGAACCTCAGGGGTTCCAAGAGACCCAGTACTTC.

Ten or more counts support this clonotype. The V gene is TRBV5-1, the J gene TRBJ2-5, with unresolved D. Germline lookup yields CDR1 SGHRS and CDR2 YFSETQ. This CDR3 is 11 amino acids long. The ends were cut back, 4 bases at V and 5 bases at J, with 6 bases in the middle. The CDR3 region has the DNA TGCGCCAGCAGCGCATCGGAGACCCAGTACTTC. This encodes CASSASETQYF.

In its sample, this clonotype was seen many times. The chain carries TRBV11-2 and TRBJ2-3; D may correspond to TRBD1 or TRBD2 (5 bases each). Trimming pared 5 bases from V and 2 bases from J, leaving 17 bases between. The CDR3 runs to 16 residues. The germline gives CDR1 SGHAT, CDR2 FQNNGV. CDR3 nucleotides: TGTGCCAGCAGCCTCAGTAGGGGAGACTCCACAGATACGCAGTATTTT. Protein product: CASSLSRGDSTDTQYF.

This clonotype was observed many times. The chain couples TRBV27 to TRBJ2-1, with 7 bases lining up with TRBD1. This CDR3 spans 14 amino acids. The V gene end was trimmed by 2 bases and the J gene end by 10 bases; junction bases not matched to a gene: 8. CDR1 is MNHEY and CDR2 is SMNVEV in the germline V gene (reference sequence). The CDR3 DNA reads TGTGCCAGCAGTTTAGAGGGGGCCCACAGGGAGCAGTTCTTC. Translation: CASSLEGAHREQFF.

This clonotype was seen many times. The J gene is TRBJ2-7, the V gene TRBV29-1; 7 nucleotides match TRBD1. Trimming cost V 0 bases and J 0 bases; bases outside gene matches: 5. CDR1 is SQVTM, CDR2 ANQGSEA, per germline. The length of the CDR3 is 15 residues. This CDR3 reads CSVEDQGQSSYEQYF. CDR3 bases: TGCAGCGTTGAAGATCAGGGACAGAGCTCCTACGAGCAGTACTTC.

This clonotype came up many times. CDR3 sequence reads: CAVRTARTANEQFF. The CDR3 region has the DNA TGTGCCGTACGGACAGCCCGTACCGCCAATGAGCAGTTCTTC. The chain uses TRBV7-8 and TRBJ2-1; the D gene is possibly TRBD1 (6 bases). Trimming pared 11 bases from V and 6 bases from J, leaving 20 bases between. Germline assignment: CDR1 SGHVS and CDR2 FQNEAQ. CDR3 length: 14 amino acids.